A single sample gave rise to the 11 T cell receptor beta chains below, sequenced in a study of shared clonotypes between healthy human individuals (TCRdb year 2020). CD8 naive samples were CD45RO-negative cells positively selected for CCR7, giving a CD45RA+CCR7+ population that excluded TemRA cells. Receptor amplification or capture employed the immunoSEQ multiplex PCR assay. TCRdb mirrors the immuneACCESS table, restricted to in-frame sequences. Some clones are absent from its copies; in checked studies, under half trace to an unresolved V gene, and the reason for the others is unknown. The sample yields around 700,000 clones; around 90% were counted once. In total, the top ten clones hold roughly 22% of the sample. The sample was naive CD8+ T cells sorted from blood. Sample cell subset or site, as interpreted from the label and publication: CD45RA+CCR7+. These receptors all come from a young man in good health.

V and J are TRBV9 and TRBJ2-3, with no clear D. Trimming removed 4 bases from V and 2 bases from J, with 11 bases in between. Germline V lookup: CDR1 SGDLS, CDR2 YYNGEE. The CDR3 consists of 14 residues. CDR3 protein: CASSRTVVTDTQYF. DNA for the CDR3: TGTGCCAGCAGCCGTACAGTGGTCACAGATACGCAGTATTTT. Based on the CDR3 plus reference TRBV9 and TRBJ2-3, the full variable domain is DSGVTQTPKHLITATGQRVTLRCSPRSGDLSVYWYQQSLDQGLQFLIQYYNGEERAKGNILERFSAQQFPDLHSELNLSSLELGDSALYFCASSRTVVTDTQYFGPGTRLTVL.

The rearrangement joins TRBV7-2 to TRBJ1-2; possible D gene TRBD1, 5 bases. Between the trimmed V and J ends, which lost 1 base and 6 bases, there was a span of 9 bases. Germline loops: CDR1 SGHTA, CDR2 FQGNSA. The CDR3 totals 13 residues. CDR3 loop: CASSLVPTDGYTF. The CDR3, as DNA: TGTGCCAGCAGCTTAGTGCCGACAGATGGCTACACCTTC.

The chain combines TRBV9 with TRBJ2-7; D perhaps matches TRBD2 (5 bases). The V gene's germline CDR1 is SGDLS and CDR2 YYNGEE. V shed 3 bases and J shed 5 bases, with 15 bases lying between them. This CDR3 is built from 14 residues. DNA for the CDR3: TGTGCCAGCAGCGACGACCTCGGGGTAAACGAGCAGTACTTC. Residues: CASSDDLGVNEQYF.

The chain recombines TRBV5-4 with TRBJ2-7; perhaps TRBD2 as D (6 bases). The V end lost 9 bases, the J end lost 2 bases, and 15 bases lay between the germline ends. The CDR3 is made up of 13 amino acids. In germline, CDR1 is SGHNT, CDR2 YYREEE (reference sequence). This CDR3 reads CATRRGSAYEQYF. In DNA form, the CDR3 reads TGTGCCACCCGACGGGGGTCGGCCTACGAGCAGTACTTC.

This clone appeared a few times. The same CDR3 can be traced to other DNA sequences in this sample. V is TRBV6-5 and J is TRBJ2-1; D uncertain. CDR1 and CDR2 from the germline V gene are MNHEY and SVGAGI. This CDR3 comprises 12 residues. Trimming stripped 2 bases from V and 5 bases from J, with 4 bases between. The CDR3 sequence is CASSYGDNEQFF. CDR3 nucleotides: TGTGCCAGCAGTTACGGTGACAATGAGCAGTTCTTC.

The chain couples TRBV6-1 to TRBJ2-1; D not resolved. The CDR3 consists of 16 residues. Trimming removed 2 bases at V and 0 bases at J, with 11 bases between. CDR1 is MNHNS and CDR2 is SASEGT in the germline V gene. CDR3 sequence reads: CASSELRGSSYNEQFF. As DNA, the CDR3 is TGTGCCAGCAGTGAACTGCGCGGTAGCTCCTACAATGAGCAGTTCTTC.

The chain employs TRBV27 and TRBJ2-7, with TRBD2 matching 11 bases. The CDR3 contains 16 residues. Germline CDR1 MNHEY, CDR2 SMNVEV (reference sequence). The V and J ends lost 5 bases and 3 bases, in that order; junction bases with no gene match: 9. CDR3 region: CASSPGTSGASYEQYF. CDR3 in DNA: TGTGCCAGCAGTCCCGGGACTAGCGGAGCGAGCTACGAGCAGTACTTC.

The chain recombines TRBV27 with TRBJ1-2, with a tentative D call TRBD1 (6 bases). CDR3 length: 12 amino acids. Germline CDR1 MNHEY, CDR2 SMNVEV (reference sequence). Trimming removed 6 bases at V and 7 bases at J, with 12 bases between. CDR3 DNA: TGTGCCAGCAGCACAGGGAATCGTGGCTACACCTTC. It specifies CASSTGNRGYTF.

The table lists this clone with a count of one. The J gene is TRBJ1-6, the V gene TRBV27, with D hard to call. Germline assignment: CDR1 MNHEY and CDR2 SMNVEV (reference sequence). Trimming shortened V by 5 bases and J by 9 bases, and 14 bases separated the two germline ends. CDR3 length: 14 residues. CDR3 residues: CASSPMTLRSPLHF. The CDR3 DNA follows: TGTGCCAGCAGTCCTATGACGCTGCGTTCACCCCTCCACTTT.

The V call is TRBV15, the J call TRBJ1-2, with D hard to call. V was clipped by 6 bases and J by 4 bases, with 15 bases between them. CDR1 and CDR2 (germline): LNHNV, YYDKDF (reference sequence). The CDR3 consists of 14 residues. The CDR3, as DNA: TGTGCCACCAGTTCGGCAGCCCTGATCTATGGCTACACCTTC. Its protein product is CATSSAALIYGYTF.

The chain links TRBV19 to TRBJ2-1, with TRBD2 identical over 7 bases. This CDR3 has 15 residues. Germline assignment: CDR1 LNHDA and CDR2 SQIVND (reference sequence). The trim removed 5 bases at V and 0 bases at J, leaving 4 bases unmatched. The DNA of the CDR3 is TGTGCCAGTAGTCAGGGCGGGAGCTCCTACAATGAGCAGTTCTTC. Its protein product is CASSQGGSSYNEQFF.